This is a list of T cell receptor beta chains from one sample in a study of T-cell reconstitution after alpha-beta-depleted transplantation in children. TCRdb reanalysed the PCR reads using MiXCR and keeps one entry per CDR3 protein. Of about 110,000 distinct CDR3 sequences in the sample, 10% were seen once. The specimen was PBMCs from the stem cell graft donor, collected from the stem cell graft. These receptors were obtained from a human donor who donated a stem cell graft to a child with acute lymphoblastic leukemia. Both conserved end residues are trimmed from each CDR3. D genes are given only for firm matches.

v_call	d_call	cdr3_aa
TRBV5-1	TRBD2	ASSLIPGGQETQY
TRBV5-1	TRBD1	ASSLGEGTGGDGYT
TRBV27	.	ASSLFGPTYNEQF
TRBV6-5	.	ASSYTGTYEQY
TRBV7-8	.	ASSLRGLSPTYEQY
TRBV12-3/TRBV12-4	TRBD1	ASSLRGTGGVTVYEQY
TRBV5-1	.	ASSHGAGAVDMEF
TRBV29-1	.	SVATGSGTEAF
TRBV20-1	.	SAREELGLILAKNIQY
TRBV5-1	.	ASSPSFGRGSEETQY
TRBV5-1	.	ASSLGDGYSYEQY
TRBV5-1	.	ASSFGSGDRY
TRBV6-5	.	ASSYSGISGANVLT
TRBV27	TRBD1	ASSRGQANTEAF
TRBV12-3/TRBV12-4	.	ASSFKGPGAPLH
TRBV3-1	TRBD1	ASSAGQGVNSPLH
TRBV29-1	.	SPMGGISNQPQH
TRBV6-5	.	ASRGGRETQY
TRBV18	TRBD1	ASSALPPGQGLTDTQY
TRBV6-5	.	ASSYKGVTEAF
TRBV20-1	.	SARGTHYEQY
TRBV30	.	AWNSVSGNTIY
TRBV5-4	.	ASSLGLGGSQETQY
TRBV29-1	TRBD1	SAQGATDTQY
TRBV7-2	.	ASSLRGEGDEKLF
TRBV30	.	AWSPLSSGNTIY
TRBV20-1	TRBD2	SAPGGTSGSEQY
TRBV3-1	.	ASSFFSFTGELF
TRBV5-6	.	ASSTPGNEQF
TRBV18	.	ASSPLRDNSPLH
TRBV18	TRBD1	ASSRLQGSSTDTQY
TRBV7-3	TRBD2	ASSAAGDNEQF
TRBV10-3	TRBD2	AIKAGGPGEQY
TRBV20-1	.	SASGRVGKNIQY
TRBV7-2	.	ASSLANPPGSSYNSPLH
TRBV20-1	.	SARRQGGANGLT
TRBV27	TRBD2	ASSLSSGNSYNEQF
TRBV5-6	.	ASSPGDNRLSYEQY
TRBV20-1	TRBD1	SARDPGTGIYT
TRBV20-1	.	SARIRGAGFRFGYGYT
TRBV4-3	TRBD2	ASSQSGSSSGANVLT
TRBV12-3/TRBV12-4	TRBD1	ASRGGTARYYGYT
TRBV5-1	TRBD1	ASSLGDRGPLETQY
TRBV4-2	.	ASSQGKRQWGLINQPQH
TRBV20-1	.	SVDGLDNIQY
TRBV6-5	.	ASAPDRINEQF
TRBV20-1	TRBD1	SARGSDRGEINQPQH
TRBV7-2	.	ASSPSRQNQPQH
TRBV2	.	ASIEAGYSNQPQH
TRBV7-2	TRBD1	ASSSYSNRDRYYEQY
TRBV4-1	.	ASSQDVDPSTDTQY
TRBV11-1	TRBD1	ASSLAFPGQGAESDGYT
TRBV6-5	TRBD1	ASSYSRETGNQPQH
TRBV20-1	.	SGGDTEAF
TRBV28	TRBD1	ASSITEGAIVNTQY